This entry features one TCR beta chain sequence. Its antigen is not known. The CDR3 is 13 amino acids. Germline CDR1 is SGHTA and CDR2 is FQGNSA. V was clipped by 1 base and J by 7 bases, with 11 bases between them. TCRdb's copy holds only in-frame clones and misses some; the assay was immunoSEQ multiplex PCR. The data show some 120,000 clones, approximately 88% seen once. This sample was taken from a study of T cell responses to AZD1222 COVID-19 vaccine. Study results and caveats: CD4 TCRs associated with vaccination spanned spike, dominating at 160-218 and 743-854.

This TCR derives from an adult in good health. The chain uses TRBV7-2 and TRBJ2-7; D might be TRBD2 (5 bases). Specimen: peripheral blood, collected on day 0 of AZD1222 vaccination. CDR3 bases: TGTGCCAGCAGCTTAGGAGGCGCGGGTGAGCAGTACTTC. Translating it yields CASSLGGAGEQYF.